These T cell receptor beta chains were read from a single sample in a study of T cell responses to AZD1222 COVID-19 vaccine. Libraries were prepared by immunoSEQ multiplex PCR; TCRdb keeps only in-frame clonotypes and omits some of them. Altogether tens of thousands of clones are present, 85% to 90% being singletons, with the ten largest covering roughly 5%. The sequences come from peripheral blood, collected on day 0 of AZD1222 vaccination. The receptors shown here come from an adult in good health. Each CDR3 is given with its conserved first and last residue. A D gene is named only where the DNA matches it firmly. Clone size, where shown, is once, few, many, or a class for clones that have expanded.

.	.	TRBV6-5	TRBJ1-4	TGTGCCAGCAGTTACAACGGAGAAAAACTGTTTTTT	CASSYNGEKLFF
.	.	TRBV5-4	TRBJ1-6	TGTGCCAGCAGCGCGAGGACGGAATATAATTCACCCCTCCACTTT	CASSARTEYNSPLHF
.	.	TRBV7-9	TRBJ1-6	TGTGCCAGCAGCTTAGCGCGGAACTCAGTCGGTTCACCCCTCCACTTT	CASSLARNSVGSPLHF
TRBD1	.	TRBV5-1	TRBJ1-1	TGCGCCAGCAGCCCCGGGACAGGGATGAACACTGAAGCTTTCTTT	CASSPGTGMNTEAFF
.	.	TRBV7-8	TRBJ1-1	TGTGCCAGCAGCTTCCCCCCCGGGGGGGTTTCTGAAGCTTTCTTT	CASSFPPGGVSEAFF
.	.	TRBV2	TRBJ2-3	TGTGCCAGCAGTGAAGGGGGAACTACCTCCGCGCAGTATTTT	CASSEGGTTSAQYF
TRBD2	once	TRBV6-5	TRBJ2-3	TGTGCCAGCAGCCAGCGGGGGGCTAGCACAGATACGCAGTATTTT	CASSQRGASTDTQYF
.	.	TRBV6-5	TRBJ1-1	TGTGCCAGCAGAGATCAGGGGTACACTGAAGCTTTCTTT	CASRDQGYTEAFF
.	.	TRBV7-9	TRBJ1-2	TGTGCCAGCAGCTTAGGACAGGAGTATGGCTACACCTTC	CASSLGQEYGYTF
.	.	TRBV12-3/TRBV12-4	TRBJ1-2	TGTGCCAGCAGTGGTCGCTATGGCTACACCTTC	CASSGRYGYTF
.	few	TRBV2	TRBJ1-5	TGTGCCAGCAGTGGCAGACAGACCAATCAGCCCCAGCATTTT	CASSGRQTNQPQHF
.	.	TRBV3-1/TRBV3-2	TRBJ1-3	TGTGCCAGCAGCCAAGATCGTAGGGGAGCGTCTGGAAACACCATATATTTT	CASSQDRRGASGNTIYF
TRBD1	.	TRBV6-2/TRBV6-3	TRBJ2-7	TGTGCCAGCAGTTACCTTATCGATGGGGGGACAGGGCTCTACGAGCAGTACTTC	CASSYLIDGGTGLYEQYF
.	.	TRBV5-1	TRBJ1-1	TGCGCCAGCACCCGGCCGGCCAACGGGGGTATGAACACTGAAGCTTTCTTT	CASTRPANGGMNTEAFF
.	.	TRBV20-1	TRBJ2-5	TGCAGTGCGACAATGAGCGAGACCCAGTACTTC	CSATMSETQYF
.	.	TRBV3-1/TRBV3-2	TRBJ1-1	TGTGCCAGCAGCCCCAGGGGCGCAGGGAACACTGAAGCTTTCTTT	CASSPRGAGNTEAFF
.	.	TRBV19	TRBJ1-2	TGTGCCAGTAGTGACGAAGGGGCAGCTAGGTCTGGCTACACCTTC	CASSDEGAARSGYTF
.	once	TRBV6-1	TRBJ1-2	TGTGCCAGCAGTGAAGGTTTCTATGGCTACACCTTC	CASSEGFYGYTF
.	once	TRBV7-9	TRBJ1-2	TGTGCCAGCAGCTTAGCAGGGAACTATGGCTACACCTTC	CASSLAGNYGYTF
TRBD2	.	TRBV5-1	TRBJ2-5	TGCGCCAGCAGCTTGGTAGCGGGGAGCCAAGAGACCCAGTACTTC	CASSLVAGSQETQYF
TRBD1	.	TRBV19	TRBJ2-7	TGTGCCAGCGGACAGGGTTCCTACGAGCAGTACTTC	CASGQGSYEQYF
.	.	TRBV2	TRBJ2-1	TGTGCCAGCAGTGAAAGGGCAGGCAGTGAGCAGTTCTTC	CASSERAGSEQFF
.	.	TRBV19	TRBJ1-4	TGTGCCAGTAGTACCCCCCTTGAGGGGGAAAAACTGTTTTTT	CASSTPLEGEKLFF
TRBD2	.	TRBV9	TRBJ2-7	TGTGCCAGCAGCGTCTCCGGACGGGGAGGGGCCTACGAGCAGTACTTC	CASSVSGRGGAYEQYF
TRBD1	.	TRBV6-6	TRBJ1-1	TGTGCCAGCAGTTACTCGGGACAGGGGAACACTGAAGCTTTCTTT	CASSYSGQGNTEAFF
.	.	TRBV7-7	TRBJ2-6	TGTGCCAGCAGCTTAGGGAACTCTGGGGCCAACGTCCTGACTTTC	CASSLGNSGANVLTF
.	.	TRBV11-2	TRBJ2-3	TGTGCCAGCAGCTTAGGCCTAGCCCCCATCACGCAGTATTTT	CASSLGLAPITQYF
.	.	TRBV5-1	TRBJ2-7	TGCGCCAGCAGCCCGGGACAATCCTACGAGCAGTACTTC	CASSPGQSYEQYF
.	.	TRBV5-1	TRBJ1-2	TGCGCCAGCAGCTTAGAAGGGTATGGCTACACCTTC	CASSLEGYGYTF
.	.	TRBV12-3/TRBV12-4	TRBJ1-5	TGTGCCAGCAGTTTGACAAGCAATCAGCCCCAGCATTTT	CASSLTSNQPQHF
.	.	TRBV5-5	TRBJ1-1	TGTGCCAGCAGCTTGGTGGGGGCCTTGAACACTGAAGCTTTCTTT	CASSLVGALNTEAFF
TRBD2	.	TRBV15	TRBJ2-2	TGTGCCACCAGCCCCTGGGGAGGGGCCGGGGAGCTGTTTTTT	CATSPWGGAGELFF
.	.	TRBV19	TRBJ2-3	TGTGCCAGTAGTATACCGGGGATCACAGATACGCAGTATTTT	CASSIPGITDTQYF
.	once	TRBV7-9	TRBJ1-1	TGTGCCAGCAGCTTAGCTTTCGGGGGGTCCACTGAAGCTTTCTTT	CASSLAFGGSTEAFF
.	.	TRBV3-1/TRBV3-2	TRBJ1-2	TGTGCCAGCAGCCCCCACGGGAAAGGGGCGCGGGACTATGGCTACACCTTC	CASSPHGKGARDYGYTF
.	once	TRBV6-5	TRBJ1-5	TGTGCCAGCAGTACCGGGAGCAATCAGCCCCAGCATTTT	CASSTGSNQPQHF
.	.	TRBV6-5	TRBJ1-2	TGTGCCAGCAGTCGTCAGTTCCTCGGCGGCTACACCTTC	CASSRQFLGGYTF
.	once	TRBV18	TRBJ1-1	TGTGCCAGCTCACCGGACTTTGGTGGCGGAGCTTTCTTT	CASSPDFGGGAFF
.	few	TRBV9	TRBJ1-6	TGTGCCAGCAGCGTAGGGGGACGGGCTTCACCCCTCCACTTT	CASSVGGRASPLHF
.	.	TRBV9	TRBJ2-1	TGTGCCAGCAGCGTAGGGCACGGGGGCTATGAGCAGTTCTTC	CASSVGHGGYEQFF
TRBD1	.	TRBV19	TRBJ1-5	TGTGCCAGTAGTATACAGGGACAGGGTGCTCAGCCCCAGCATTTT	CASSIQGQGAQPQHF